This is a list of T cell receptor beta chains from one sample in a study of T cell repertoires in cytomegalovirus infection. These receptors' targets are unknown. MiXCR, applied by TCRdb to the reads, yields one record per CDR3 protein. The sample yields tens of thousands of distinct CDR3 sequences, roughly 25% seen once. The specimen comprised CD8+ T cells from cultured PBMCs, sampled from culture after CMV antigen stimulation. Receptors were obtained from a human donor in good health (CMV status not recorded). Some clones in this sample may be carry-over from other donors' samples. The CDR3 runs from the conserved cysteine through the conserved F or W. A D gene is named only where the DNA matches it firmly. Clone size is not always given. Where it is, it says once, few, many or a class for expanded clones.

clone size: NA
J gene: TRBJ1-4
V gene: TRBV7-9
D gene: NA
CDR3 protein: CASSLPLETNEKLFF
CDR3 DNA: TGTGCCAGCAGCTTACCCCTAGAGACTAATGAAAAACTGTTTTTT

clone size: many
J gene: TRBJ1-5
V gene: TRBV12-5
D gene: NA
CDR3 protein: CASGLVQNQPQHF
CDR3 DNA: TGTGCTAGTGGTTTGGTACAGAATCAGCCCCAGCATTTT

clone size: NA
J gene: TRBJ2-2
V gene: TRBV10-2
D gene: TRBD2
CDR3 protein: CASRGSGGAAGELFF
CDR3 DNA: TGCGCCAGCAGGGGTAGCGGGGGGGCCGCCGGGGAGCTGTTTTTT

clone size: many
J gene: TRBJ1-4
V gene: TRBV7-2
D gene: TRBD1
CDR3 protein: CASSYGGQGGEKLFF
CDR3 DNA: TGTGCCAGCAGCTATGGGGGACAGGGTGGGGAAAAACTGTTTTTT

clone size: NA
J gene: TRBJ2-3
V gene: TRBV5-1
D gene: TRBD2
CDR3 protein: CATPVGGPLAGSRPDTQYF
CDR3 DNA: TGCGCCACGCCCGTGGGGGGTCCCCTAGCGGGGAGTCGCCCCGATACGCAGTATTTT

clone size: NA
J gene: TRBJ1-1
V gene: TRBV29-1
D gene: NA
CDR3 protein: CSVEFAITEAFF
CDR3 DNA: TGCAGCGTTGAATTCGCGATCACTGAAGCTTTCTTT

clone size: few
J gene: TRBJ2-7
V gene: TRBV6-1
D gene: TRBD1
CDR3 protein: CASSQWTGDEQYF
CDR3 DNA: TGTGCCAGCAGTCAATGGACAGGGGACGAGCAGTACTTC

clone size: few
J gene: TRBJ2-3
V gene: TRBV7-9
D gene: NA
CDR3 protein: CASSFPLGWGTDTQYF
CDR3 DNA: TGTGCCAGCAGCTTCCCGTTAGGGTGGGGCACAGATACGCAGTATTTT

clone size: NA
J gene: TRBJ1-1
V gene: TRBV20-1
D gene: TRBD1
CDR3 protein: CSGRDRGMNTEAFF
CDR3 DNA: TGCAGTGGGAGGGACAGGGGAATGAACACTGAAGCTTTCTTT

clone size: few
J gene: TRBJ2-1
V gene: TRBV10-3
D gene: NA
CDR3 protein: CAISESLGSEQFF
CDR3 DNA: TGTGCCATCAGTGAGTCCCTTGGGTCAGAGCAGTTCTTC

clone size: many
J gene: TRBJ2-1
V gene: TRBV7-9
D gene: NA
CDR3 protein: CASSGIANEQFF
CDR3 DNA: TGTGCCAGCAGTGGAATAGCAAATGAGCAGTTCTTC

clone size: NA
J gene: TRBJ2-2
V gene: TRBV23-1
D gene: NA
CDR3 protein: CASSLPRGELFF
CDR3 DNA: TGCGCCAGCAGTCTCCCCCGGGGGGAGCTGTTTTTT

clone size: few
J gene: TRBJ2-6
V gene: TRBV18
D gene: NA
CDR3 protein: CASSPDLNSGANVLTF
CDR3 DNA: TGTGCCAGCTCACCTGACCTTAACTCTGGGGCCAACGTCCTGACTTTC

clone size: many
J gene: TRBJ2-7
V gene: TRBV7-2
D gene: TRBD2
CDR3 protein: CASSFPGLAWEQYF
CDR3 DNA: TGTGCCAGCAGCTTCCCGGGACTAGCGTGGGAGCAGTACTTC

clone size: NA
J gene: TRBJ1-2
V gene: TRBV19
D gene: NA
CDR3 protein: CASRMVAQAGIYGYTF
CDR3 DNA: TGTGCCAGTAGAATGGTGGCACAGGCTGGGATCTATGGCTACACCTTC

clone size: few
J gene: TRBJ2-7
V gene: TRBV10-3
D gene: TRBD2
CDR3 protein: CAISDPGTISYEQYF
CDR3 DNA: TGTGCCATCAGTGATCCCGGGACTATATCCTACGAGCAGTACTTC